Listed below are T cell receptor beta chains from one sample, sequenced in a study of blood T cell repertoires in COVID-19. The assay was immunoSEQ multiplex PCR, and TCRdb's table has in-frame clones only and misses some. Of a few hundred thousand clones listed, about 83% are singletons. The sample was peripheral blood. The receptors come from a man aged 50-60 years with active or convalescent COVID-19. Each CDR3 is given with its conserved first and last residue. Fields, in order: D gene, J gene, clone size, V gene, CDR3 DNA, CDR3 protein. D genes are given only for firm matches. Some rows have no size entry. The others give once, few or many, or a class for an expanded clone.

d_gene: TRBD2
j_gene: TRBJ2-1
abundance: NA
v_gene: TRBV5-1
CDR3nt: TGCGCCAGCAGCCTGGGGTCGGGACTAGCGAATGAGCAGTTCTTC
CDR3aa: CASSLGSGLANEQFF

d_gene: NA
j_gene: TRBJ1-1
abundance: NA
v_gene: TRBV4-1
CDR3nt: TGCGCCAGCAGCAGGGTTTGGGAGGCCACTGAAGCTTTCTTT
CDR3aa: CASSRVWEATEAFF

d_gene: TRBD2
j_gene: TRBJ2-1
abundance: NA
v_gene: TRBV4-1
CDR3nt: TGCGCCAGCAGCCAATTAGCGGGGGTGGCCTACAATGAGCAGTTCTTC
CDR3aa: CASSQLAGVAYNEQFF

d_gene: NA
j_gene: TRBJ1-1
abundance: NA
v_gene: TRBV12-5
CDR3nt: TGTGCTAGTGCTTTGGGGCAGGTGAACACTGAAGCTTTCTTT
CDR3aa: CASALGQVNTEAFF

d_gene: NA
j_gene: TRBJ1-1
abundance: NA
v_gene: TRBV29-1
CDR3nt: TGCAGCGTTCGCGGCAGTTCTTACACTGAAGCTTTCTTT
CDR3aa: CSVRGSSYTEAFF

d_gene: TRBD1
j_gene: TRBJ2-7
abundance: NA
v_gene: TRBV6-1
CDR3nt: TGTGCCAGCAGTGAAGCGGACAGGGGAAACGAGCAGTACTTC
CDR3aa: CASSEADRGNEQYF

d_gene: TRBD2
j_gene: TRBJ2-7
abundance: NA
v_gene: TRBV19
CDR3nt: TGTGCCAGTAGTATACAGGGAGGGCCTTACTACGAGCAGTACTTC
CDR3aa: CASSIQGGPYYEQYF

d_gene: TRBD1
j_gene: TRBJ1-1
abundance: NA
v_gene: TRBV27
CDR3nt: TGTGCCAGCAGTTCGACAGGGGGCCCTGCTGAAGCTTTCTTT
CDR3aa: CASSSTGGPAEAFF

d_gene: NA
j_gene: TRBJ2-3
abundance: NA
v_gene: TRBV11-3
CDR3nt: TGTGCCAGCAGCCTGGGGGGTGCTAGCACAGATACGCAGTATTTT
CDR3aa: CASSLGGASTDTQYF

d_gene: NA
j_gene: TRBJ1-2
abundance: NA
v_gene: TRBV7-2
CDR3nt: TGTGCCAGCAGCCCCCTTTCCAGGGATGAAGGCTACACCTTC
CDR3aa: CASSPLSRDEGYTF

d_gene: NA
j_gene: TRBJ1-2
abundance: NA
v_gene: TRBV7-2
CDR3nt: TGTGCCAGCAGCTTAGTTCAGGGTCACTATGGCTACACCTTC
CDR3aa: CASSLVQGHYGYTF

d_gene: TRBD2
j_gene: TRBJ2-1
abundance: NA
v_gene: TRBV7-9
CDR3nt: TGTGCCAGCAGGAGACTAGCGGGAGACAATGAGCAGTTCTTC
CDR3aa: CASRRLAGDNEQFF

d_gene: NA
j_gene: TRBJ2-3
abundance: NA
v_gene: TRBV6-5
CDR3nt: TGTGCCAGCAGCCGAGGACAGATTACAGATACGCAGTATTTT
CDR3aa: CASSRGQITDTQYF

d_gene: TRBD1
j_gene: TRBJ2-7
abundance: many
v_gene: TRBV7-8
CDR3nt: TGTGCCAGCAGCTCCCGGACAGGGGAGACATACTACGAGCAGTACTTC
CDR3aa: CASSSRTGETYYEQYF

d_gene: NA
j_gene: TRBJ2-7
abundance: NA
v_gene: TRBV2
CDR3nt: TGTGCCAGCAGTGAGGGGGGTCCATATCAGGAGCAGTACTTC
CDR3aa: CASSEGGPYQEQYF

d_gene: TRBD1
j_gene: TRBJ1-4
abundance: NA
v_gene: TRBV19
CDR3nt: TGTGCCAGTAGTCCGACAGGGGAGGCTGAAAAACTGTTTTTT
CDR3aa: CASSPTGEAEKLFF

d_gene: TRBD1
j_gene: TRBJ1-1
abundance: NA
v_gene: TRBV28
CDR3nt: TGTGCCAGCAGTTTGGTCCGACAGGGGGCTCTGCACACTGAAGCTTTCTTT
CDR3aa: CASSLVRQGALHTEAFF

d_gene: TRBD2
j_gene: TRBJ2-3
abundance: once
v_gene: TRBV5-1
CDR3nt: TGCGCCAGCAGCTTGGCTAGACTAGCGGGAGGAGGAGATACGCAGTATTTT
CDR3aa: CASSLARLAGGGDTQYF

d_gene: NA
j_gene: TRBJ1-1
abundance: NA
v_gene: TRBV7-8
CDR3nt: TGTGCCAGCAGCTTAGACAGGTGGAACACTGAAGCTTTCTTT
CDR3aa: CASSLDRWNTEAFF

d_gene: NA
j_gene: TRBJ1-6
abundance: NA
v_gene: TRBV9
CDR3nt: TGTGCCAGCAGCGTAGCGGGGGACGGATACTCACCCCTCCACTTT
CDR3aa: CASSVAGDGYSPLHF

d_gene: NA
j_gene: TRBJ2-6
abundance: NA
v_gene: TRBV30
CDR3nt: TGTGCCTGGAGTGCAGAGGGCAAAAGCTCTGGGGCCAACGTCCTGACTTTC
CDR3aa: CAWSAEGKSSGANVLTF

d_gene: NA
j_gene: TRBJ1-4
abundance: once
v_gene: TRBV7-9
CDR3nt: TGTGCCAGCAGCCAACAGGGCCGAAATGAAAAACTGTTTTTT
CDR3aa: CASSQQGRNEKLFF

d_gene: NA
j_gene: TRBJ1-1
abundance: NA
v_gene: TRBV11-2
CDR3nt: TGTGCCAGCAGCCGGTGGGGGGAGAACACTGAAGCTTTCTTT
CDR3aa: CASSRWGENTEAFF

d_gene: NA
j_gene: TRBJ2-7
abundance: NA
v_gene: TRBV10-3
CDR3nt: TGTGCCATATCAGGGGCAGGGAGATACGAGCAGTACTTC
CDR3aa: CAISGAGRYEQYF

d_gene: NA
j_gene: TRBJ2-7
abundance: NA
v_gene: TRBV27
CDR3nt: TGTGCCAGCAGTTTGGGAGGTAGCTTCTACGAGCAGTACTTC
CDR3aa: CASSLGGSFYEQYF

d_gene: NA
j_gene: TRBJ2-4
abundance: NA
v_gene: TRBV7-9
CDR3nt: TGTGCCAGCAGCTTAGACGGGTGGTCTGCGCATTTAGCCAAAAACATTCAGTACTTC
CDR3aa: CASSLDGWSAHLAKNIQYF

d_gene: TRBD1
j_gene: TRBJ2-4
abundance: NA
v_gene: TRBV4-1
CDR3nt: TGCGCCAGCAGCTTAACAGGGGAACTAGCCAAAAACATTCAGTACTTC
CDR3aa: CASSLTGELAKNIQYF

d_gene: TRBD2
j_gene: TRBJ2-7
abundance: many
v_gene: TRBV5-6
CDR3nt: TGTGCCAGCAGCTTGGCTAGCGGGGCCTTCTACGAGCAGTACTTC
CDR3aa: CASSLASGAFYEQYF

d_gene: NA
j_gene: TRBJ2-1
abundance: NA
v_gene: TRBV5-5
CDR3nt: TGTGCCAGCAGCTTGGGACTAGGCACCTACAATGAGCAGTTCTTC
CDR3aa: CASSLGLGTYNEQFF

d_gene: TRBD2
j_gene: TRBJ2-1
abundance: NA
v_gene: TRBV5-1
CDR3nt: TGCGCCAGCAGCTTTTCCGGGACTAGCAATGAGCAGTTCTTC
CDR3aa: CASSFSGTSNEQFF

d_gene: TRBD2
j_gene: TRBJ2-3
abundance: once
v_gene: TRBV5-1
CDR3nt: TGCGCCAGCAGCTCCCTAGCGGCAGATACGCAGTATTTT
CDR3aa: CASSSLAADTQYF

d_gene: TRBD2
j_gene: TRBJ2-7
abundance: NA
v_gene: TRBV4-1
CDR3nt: TGCGCCAGCAGCGCCGGGCTAGCGGTCTCCTACGAGCAGTACTTC
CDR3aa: CASSAGLAVSYEQYF

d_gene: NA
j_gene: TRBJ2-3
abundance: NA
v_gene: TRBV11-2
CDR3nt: TGTGCCAGCAGCCTGGGAAAGCTAGCAAGCACAGATACGCAGTATTTT
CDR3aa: CASSLGKLASTDTQYF

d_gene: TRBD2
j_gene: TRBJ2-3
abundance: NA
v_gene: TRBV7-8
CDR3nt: TGTGCCAGCAGCGAGAGGTGGCAGGGAAGATCCGGGAGGGGCACAGATACGCAGTATTTT
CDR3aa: CASSERWQGRSGRGTDTQYF

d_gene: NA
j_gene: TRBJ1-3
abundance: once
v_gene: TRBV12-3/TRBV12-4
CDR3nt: TGTGCCAGCAGTTCAGGAAACACCATATATTTT
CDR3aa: CASSSGNTIYF

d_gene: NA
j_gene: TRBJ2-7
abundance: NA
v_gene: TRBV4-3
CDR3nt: TGCGCCAGCAGCCAAGGGACTCACCACCAAGCCTTCTACGAGCAGTACTTC
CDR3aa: CASSQGTHHQAFYEQYF

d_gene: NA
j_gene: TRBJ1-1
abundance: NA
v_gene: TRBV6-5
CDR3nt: TGTGCCAGCAGTTTGAGCCTGAACACTGAAGCTTTCTTT
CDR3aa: CASSLSLNTEAFF

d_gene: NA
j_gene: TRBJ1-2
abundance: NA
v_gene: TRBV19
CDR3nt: TGTGCCAGTAGTGGCGGACAACTCTATGGCTACACCTTC
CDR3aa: CASSGGQLYGYTF

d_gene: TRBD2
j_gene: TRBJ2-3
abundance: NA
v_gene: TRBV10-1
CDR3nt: TGCGCCAGCAGTGATTCCGGACTAGCGGGAGAGAGGGGGAGCACAGATACGCAGTATTTT
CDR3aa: CASSDSGLAGERGSTDTQYF

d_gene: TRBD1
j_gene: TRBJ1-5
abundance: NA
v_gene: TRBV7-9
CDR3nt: TGTGCCAGCAGCCCAGAGGGGTGGACAGGGAGCAATCAGCCCCAGCATTTT
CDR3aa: CASSPEGWTGSNQPQHF

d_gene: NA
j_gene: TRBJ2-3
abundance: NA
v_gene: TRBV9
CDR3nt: TGTGCCAGCAGCGTAGACGGGAAAGATACGCAGTATTTT
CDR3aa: CASSVDGKDTQYF

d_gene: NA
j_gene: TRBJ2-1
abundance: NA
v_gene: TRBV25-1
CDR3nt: TGTGCCAGCAGAGTGGACTACCAGCAGTTCTTC
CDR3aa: CASRVDYQQFF

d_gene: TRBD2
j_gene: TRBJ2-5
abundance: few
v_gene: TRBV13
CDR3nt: TGTGCCAGCAGCTCACGGACTAGCGAGAGGGGAGAGACCCAGTACTTC
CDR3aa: CASSSRTSERGETQYF

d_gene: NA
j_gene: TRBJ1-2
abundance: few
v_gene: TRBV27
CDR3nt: TGTGCCAGCAGTTTAAGACTAGGATTAGATGGCTACACCTTC
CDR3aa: CASSLRLGLDGYTF

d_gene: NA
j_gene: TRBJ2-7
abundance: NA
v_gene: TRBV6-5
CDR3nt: TGTGCCAGCAGACAACAGGGTTACGAGCAGTACTTC
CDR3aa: CASRQQGYEQYF

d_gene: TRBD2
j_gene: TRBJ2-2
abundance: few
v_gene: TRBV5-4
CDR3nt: TGTGCCAGCAGCTTCGGACTAGCTGCGAACACCGGGGAGCTGTTTTTT
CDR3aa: CASSFGLAANTGELFF

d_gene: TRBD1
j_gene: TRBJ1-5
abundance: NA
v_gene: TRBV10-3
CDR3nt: TGTGCCATCAGTGAAGGGACAGGGGGTCAGCCCCAGCATTTT
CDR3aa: CAISEGTGGQPQHF

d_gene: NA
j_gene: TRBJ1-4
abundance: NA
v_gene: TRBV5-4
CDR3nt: TGTGCCAGCAGCTTGTCGACTAATGAAAAACTGTTTTTT
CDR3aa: CASSLSTNEKLFF

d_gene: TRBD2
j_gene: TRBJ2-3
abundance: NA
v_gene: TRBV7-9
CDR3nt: TGTGCCAGCAGCTTAGCGCGGCTAGCGGGAGGGGACGGGACAGATACGCAGTATTTT
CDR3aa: CASSLARLAGGDGTDTQYF

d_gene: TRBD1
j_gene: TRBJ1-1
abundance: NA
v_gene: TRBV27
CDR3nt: TGTGCCAGCAGTTCAAACAGGGGGGCGAGTTCTCTAAACACTGAAGCTTTCTTT
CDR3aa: CASSSNRGASSLNTEAFF

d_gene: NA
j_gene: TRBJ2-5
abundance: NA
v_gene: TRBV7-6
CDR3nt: TGTGCCAGCAGCTTAGAACGCGGGGGCTACTACAAAGAGACCCAGTACTTC
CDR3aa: CASSLERGGYYKETQYF

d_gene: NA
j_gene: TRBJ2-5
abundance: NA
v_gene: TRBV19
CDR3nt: TGTGCCAGTAGTATAGGGGTTAAGGGAGGAGAGACCCAGTACTTC
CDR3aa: CASSIGVKGGETQYF

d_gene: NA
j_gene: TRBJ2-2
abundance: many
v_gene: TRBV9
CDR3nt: TGTGCCAGCAGCGTATTCACGAACACCGGGGAGCTGTTTTTT
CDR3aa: CASSVFTNTGELFF

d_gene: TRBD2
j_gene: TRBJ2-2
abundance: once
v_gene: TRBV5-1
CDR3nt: TGCGCCAGCAGAGGAGGGACTAGCGGGGGTGAGCTGTTTTTT
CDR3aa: CASRGGTSGGELFF

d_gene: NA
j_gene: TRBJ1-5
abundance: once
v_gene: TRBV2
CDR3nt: TGTGCCAGCAGCCCCAACAGGAATCAGCCCCAGCATTTT
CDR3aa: CASSPNRNQPQHF

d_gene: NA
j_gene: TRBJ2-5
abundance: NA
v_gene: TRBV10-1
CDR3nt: TGCGCCAGCAGTCCGGGACTGAAGTACCAAGAGACCCAGTACTTC
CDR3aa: CASSPGLKYQETQYF

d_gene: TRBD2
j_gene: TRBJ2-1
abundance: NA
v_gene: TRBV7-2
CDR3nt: TGTGCCAGCAGCTTAGAGATAGCGGGGGGGGCCAGCGAGCAGTTCTTC
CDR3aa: CASSLEIAGGASEQFF

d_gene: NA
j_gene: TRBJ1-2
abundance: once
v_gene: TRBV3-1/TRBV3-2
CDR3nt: TGTGCCAGCAGCTCACGCTGGGGGGGGGACGGCGGGAGTCCTAACTATGGCTACACCTTC
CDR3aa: CASSSRWGGDGGSPNYGYTF

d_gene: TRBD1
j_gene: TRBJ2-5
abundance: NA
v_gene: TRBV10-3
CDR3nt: TGTGCCATCAGTGACCCGACAGGGACAGTGGAGACCCAGTACTTC
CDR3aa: CAISDPTGTVETQYF

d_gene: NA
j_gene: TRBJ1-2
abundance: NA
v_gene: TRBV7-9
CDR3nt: TGTGCCAGCAGCTTAGAGAGGAACTATGGCTACACCTTC
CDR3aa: CASSLERNYGYTF